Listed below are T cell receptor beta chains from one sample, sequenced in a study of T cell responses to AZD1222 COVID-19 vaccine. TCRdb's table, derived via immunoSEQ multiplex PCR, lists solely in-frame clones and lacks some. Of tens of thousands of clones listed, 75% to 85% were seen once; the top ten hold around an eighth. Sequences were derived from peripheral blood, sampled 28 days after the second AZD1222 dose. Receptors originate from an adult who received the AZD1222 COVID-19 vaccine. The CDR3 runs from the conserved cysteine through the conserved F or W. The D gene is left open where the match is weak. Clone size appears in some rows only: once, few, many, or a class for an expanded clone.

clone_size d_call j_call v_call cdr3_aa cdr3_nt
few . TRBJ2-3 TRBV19 CASGFGDTQYF TGTGCCTCCGGTTTCGGGGATACGCAGTATTTT
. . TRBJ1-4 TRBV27 CASSHRSLNEKLFF TGTGCCAGCAGCCACAGGTCACTTAATGAAAAACTGTTTTTT
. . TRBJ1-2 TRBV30 CAWSRVNYGYTF TGTGCCTGGAGCAGGGTAAACTATGGCTACACCTTC
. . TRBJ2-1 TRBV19 CASSTGTIIRNEQFF TGTGCCAGTAGTACCGGGACAATCATCCGTAATGAGCAGTTCTTC
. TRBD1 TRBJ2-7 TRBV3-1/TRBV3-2 CASSHPGTGRVSYEQYF TGTGCCAGCAGTCACCCCGGGACAGGGAGGGTCTCCTACGAGCAGTACTTC
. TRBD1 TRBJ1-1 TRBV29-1 CSARQGGDTEAFF TGCAGCGCCCGACAGGGGGGCGACACTGAAGCTTTCTTT
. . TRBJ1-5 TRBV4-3 CASRPSYGVSNQPQHF TGCGCCAGCAGACCTAGCTACGGGGTATCCAATCAGCCCCAGCATTTT
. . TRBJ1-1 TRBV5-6 CASSFRDGAEAFF TGTGCCAGCAGCTTTCGAGACGGAGCTGAAGCTTTCTTT
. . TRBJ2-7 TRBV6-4 CASTYEQYF TGTGCCAGCACCTACGAGCAGTACTTC
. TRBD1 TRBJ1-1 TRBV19 CASTHPGQEETEAFF TGTGCCAGTACTCACCCGGGACAGGAGGAGACTGAAGCTTTCTTT
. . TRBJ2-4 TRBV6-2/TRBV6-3 CASSPHGGAIQYF TGTGCCAGCAGCCCCCATGGGGGGGCCATTCAGTACTTC
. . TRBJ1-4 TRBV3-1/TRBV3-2 CASSQNGGGTNEKLFF TGTGCCAGCAGCCAAAATGGGGGTGGAACTAATGAAAAACTGTTTTTT
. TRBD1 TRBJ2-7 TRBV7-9 CASSLGYRDRGHEQYF TGTGCCAGCAGCTTAGGCTATCGGGACAGGGGGCACGAGCAGTACTTC
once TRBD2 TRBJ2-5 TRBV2 CASNRGGALETQYF TGTGCCAGTAACCGCGGGGGGGCTTTAGAGACCCAGTACTTC
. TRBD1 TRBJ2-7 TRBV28 CASSLISGTGVGEQYF TGTGCCAGCAGTTTAATCTCCGGGACAGGGGTGGGGGAGCAGTACTTC
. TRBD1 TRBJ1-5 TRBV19 CASSISPGGETQPQHF TGTGCCAGTAGTATATCCCCAGGGGGGGAAACCCAGCCCCAGCATTTT
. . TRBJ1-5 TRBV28 CASTLSGTISNQPQHF TGTGCCAGCACCCTCTCCGGGACAATTAGCAATCAGCCCCAGCATTTT
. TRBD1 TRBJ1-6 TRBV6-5 CASSLGQGYRGPLHF TGTGCCAGCAGTCTGGGACAGGGATATCGTGGACCCCTCCACTTT
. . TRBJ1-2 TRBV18 CASSLQANYGYTF TGTGCCAGCTCACTACAGGCGAACTATGGCTACACCTTC
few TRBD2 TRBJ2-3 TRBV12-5 CASRASGGTDTQYF TGTGCTAGTCGGGCTAGCGGGGGGACGGATACGCAGTATTTT
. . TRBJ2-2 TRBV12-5 CASGLEQTGTGELFF TGTGCTAGTGGTTTGGAACAGACAGGTACCGGGGAGCTGTTTTTT
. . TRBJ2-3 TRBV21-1 CASEGAPTDTQYF TGTGCCAGCGAGGGGGCCCCCACAGATACGCAGTATTTT
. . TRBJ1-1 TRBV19 CASRWENTEAFF TGTGCCAGTAGATGGGAGAACACTGAAGCTTTCTTT
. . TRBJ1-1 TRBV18 CASSPQSNTEAFF TGTGCCAGCTCACCACAGAGTAACACTGAAGCTTTCTTT
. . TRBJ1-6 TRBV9 CASSQRTGRLHF TGTGCCAGCAGCCAACGGACGGGGCGCCTCCACTTT
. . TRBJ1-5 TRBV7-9 CASSPGGFAQHF TGTGCCAGCAGCCCGGGGGGTTTCGCCCAGCATTTT
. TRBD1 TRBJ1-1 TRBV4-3 CASSQVTGGLVDTEAFF TGCGCCAGCAGCCAAGTTACAGGGGGCCTTGTCGACACTGAAGCTTTCTTT
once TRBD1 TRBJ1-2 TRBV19 CASSRTGRGVYGYTF TGTGCCAGTAGTCGGACAGGGAGGGGAGTCTATGGCTACACCTTC
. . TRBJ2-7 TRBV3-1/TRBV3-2 CASSHEARVSSYEQYF TGTGCCAGCAGCCATGAAGCACGAGTCAGCTCCTACGAGCAGTACTTC
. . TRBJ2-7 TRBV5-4 CASSVTRGKGYEQYF TGTGCCAGCAGCGTAACTCGGGGGAAAGGCTACGAGCAGTACTTC
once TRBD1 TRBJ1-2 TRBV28 CASSLGQGEVFGYGYTF TGTGCCAGCAGTTTAGGACAGGGGGAGGTATTTGGGTATGGCTACACCTTC
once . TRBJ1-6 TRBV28 CASNTPRQARNSPLHF TGTGCCAGCAACACCCCACGACAGGCCAGGAATTCACCCCTCCACTTT
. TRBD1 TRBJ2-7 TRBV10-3 CAISDTGAPYEQYF TGTGCCATCAGTGACACAGGGGCCCCCTACGAGCAGTACTTC
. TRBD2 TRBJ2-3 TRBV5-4 CASSLRLRTSLADTQYF TGTGCCAGCAGCCTGCGGCTTAGGACTAGCTTGGCGGATACGCAGTATTTT
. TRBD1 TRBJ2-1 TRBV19 CASKFAGGGNEQFF TGTGCCAGTAAATTCGCAGGGGGCGGGAATGAGCAGTTCTTC
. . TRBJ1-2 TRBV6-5 CASSYAPTQNYGYTF TGTGCCAGCAGTTACGCACCGACTCAGAACTATGGCTACACCTTC
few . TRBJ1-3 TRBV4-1 CASSPGHISGNTIYF TGCGCCAGCAGCCCGGGACACATCTCTGGAAACACCATATATTTT
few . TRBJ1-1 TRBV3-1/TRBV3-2 CASSQDSGIKAFF TGTGCCAGCAGCCAAGACTCGGGGATCAAAGCTTTCTTT
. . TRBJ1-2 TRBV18 CASSPGQNYGYTF TGTGCCAGCTCACCGGGCCAGAACTATGGCTACACCTTC
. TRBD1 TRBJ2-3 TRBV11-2 CASSLFGTGGDTQYF TGTGCCAGCAGCTTATTTGGCACAGGGGGAGATACGCAGTATTTT
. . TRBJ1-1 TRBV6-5 CASRSGQLNTEAFF TGTGCCAGCAGATCCGGACAGCTGAACACTGAAGCTTTCTTT
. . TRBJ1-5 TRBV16 CASSQVESRAGSQHF TGTGCCAGCAGCCAAGTCGAGAGTAGGGCAGGTTCCCAGCATTTT
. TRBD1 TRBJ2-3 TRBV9 CASSDRTGTDTQYF TGTGCCAGCAGCGACAGGACAGGAACAGATACGCAGTATTTT
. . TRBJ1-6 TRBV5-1 CASSSDNSPLHF TGCGCCAGCAGCTCCGATAATTCACCCCTCCACTTT
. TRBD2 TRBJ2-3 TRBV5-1 CASSLSFGGSTRTDTQYF TGCGCCAGCAGCTTGAGTTTCGGGGGGAGCACACGCACAGATACGCAGTATTTT
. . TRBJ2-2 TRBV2 CASSRQGTSSGGGLFF TGTGCCAGCAGTAGACAGGGGACTTCCTCGGGGGGCGGGCTGTTTTTT
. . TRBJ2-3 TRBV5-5 CASSLVTDISTDTQYF TGTGCCAGCAGCTTGGTGACCGACATAAGCACAGATACGCAGTATTTT
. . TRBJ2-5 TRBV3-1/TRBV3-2 CASSQAPGTSYQETQYF TGTGCCAGCAGCCAGGCCCCCGGGACTTCGTACCAAGAGACCCAGTACTTC
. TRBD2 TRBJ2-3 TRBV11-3 CASSLRVRGARTDTQYF TGTGCCAGCAGCTTACGGGTGCGGGGGGCGAGAACAGATACGCAGTATTTT
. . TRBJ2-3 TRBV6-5 CASSYRRGDTQYF TGTGCCAGCAGTTACCGCAGGGGAGATACGCAGTATTTT
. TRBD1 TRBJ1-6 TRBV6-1 CASSEGPGTGRRPLHF TGTGCCAGCAGTGAAGGCCCCGGGACAGGGAGGAGGCCCCTCCACTTT
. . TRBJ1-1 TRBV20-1 CSASPGSGDTEAFF TGCAGTGCTAGTCCAGGGTCAGGGGACACTGAAGCTTTCTTT
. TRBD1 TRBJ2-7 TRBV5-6 CASSQTGTYEQYF TGTGCCAGCAGCCAGACAGGGACCTACGAGCAGTACTTC
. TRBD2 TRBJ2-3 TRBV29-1 CSVGRDYSLTSTDTQYF TGCAGCGTAGGGAGGGACTACTCATTAACTAGCACAGATACGCAGTATTTT